The 7 T cell receptor beta chains in this list originate from one sample, sequenced in a study of CD8+CD57+ T cells in acquired aplastic anemia (dated by TCRdb to the late 2010s). This sample was sequenced with an Illumina HiSeq 2000. TCR beta VDJ combination and CDR3 sequence profiling used genomic DNA as the template. TCRdb reprocessing: public reads trimmed at Q25 with fastp, clones called with MiXCR, in-frame beta chains kept. When rows share a CDR3 protein, they turn into one entry using the most common DNA and genes. This sample lists hundreds of thousands of distinct CDR3 sequences; roughly 68% were detected once. The ten largest clonotypes hold approximately 3.9% of the sample. The source material was sorted CD4+, CD8+, or CD8+CD57+ T cells (not recorded which) from PBMCs. The receptor source for this set is a human donor in good health, serving as a control.

Comment on this clonotype: The conserved closing phenylalanine or tryptophan is absent in this CDR3, likely reflecting a read error. It is unclear where the CDR3 begins or ends on the DNA, so no DNA is shown, and the CDR3 is as TCRdb lists it. The chain recombines TRBV19 with TRBJ2-6; the table's D call, TRBD1, was not checked against the DNA. CDR1 LNHDA and CDR2 SQIVND come from the germline V gene (reference sequence). The CDR3 is 15 residues long, ends included. This CDR3 reads CASTPGDTGAGDRTC.

This clonotype was found many times. The rearrangement uses TRBV14 and TRBJ2-7, with 7 nucleotides matching TRBD1. The junction had 4 bases not matched to a gene; V was cut back by 4 bases and J by 7 bases. Germline-derived CDR1 and CDR2 are SGHDN and FVKESK. The CDR3 is made up of 12 amino acids. The DNA of the CDR3 is TGTGCCAGCAGCCGAGGGGGCTGGGAGCAGTACTTC. Amino acid sequence: CASSRGGWEQYF.

Points on this clonotype: A junction end diverges from the germline sequence, so it may reflect a read error. This rearrangement joins TRBV7-4 to TRBJ1-1; the D gene is possibly TRBD1 (5 bases). This CDR3 has 14 amino acids. Germline values: CDR1 SGHVT, CDR2 SQSDAQ. CDR3 residues: CASSEGTGGAEGFF. Written as DNA, the CDR3 is TGTGCCAGCAGTGAAGGAACTGGCGGGGCGGAAGGTTTCTTT.

This chain uses TRBV12-3 or TRBV12-4 with TRBJ2-7; D unresolved. The CDR3 totals 13 residues. The ends were cut back, 5 bases at V and 2 bases at J, with 10 bases in the middle. CDR3 DNA sequence: TGTGCCAGCAGTCCAACCGCCCCCTACGAGCAGTACTTC. Residues: CASSPTAPYEQYF.

This clonotype was recorded many times. The chain recombines TRBV24-1 with TRBJ1-5, with 7 bases identical to TRBD1. V lost 0 bases, J lost 5 bases, and 12 bases stayed unmatched. CDR1 and CDR2 from the germline V gene are KGHDR and SFDVKD. This CDR3 has 18 amino acids. For the CDR3, the DNA is TGTGCCACCAGTGATTTGGAAGCTACGGGACAGAGTTATCAGCCCCAGCATTTT. Protein sequence: CATSDLEATGQSYQPQHF.

The sample holds a few counts of this clonotype. V and J are TRBV19 and TRBJ1-5; D not certain. This CDR3 comprises 13 residues. The V gene lost 6 bases and the J gene lost 4 bases, with 10 bases spanning the gap. Germline CDR1 is LNHDA and CDR2 is SQIVND (reference sequence). The CDR3 sequence: CASRRTENQPQHF. The DNA of the CDR3 is TGTGCCAGTAGGAGGACGGAAAATCAGCCCCAGCATTTT. Using reference TRBV19 and TRBJ1-5 for the parts outside the CDR3, the full variable domain is DGGITQSPKYLFRKEGQNVTLSCEQNLNHDAMYWYRQDPGQGLRLIYYSQIVNDFQKGDIAEGYSVSREKKESFPLTVTSAQKNPTAFYLCASRRTENQPQHFGDGTRLSIL.

V gene TRBV9 combines with J gene TRBJ2-2; a weak D match, TRBD1 (5 bases). V was cut by 4 bases and J by 9 bases, with 25 bases left in between. From germline, CDR1 is SGDLS and CDR2 YYNGEE. The CDR3 is 17 amino acids. The CDR3 loop is CASSFRTPQETQWELFF. Written as DNA, the CDR3 is TGTGCCAGCAGCTTTCGGACACCACAAGAGACCCAGTGGGAGCTGTTTTTT.